This T cell receptor (beta chain) was identified during a study of cytotoxic CD8 clonotypes in ibrutinib-treated CLL (dated by TCRdb to the early 2020s). Study-wide context: The cohort had ten to twelve relapsed/refractory and about 15 treatment-naive patients; roughly 18 were IGHV unmutated. Partial responses were observed in about 24 patients and complete responses in 2; after a median follow-up of 68 months, remission was maintained in 14 patients and progression was observed in roughly 12. Samples at response were collected after a median of 12 months of treatment, with a range of about 6 to 36 months. On average, each sample had some 260,000 productive templates and approximately 85,000 productive rearrangements. Longitudinal samples were available for about 30% of the roughly 86 trial participants. Cryopreserved peripheral blood mononuclear cells were obtained before treatment, at response, and at either sustained remission or disease progression. All remission and progressive disease samples were collected while patients were still receiving ibrutinib. The investigation overall reported the following: Clonality increased at ibrutinib response, stayed stable in sustained remission, and fell back toward baseline at progression. Baseline clonality was found to be higher than that of age-matched healthy donors and was strongly correlated with circulating CD8+ T-cell counts. Public clonotypes were rare and either shrank or stayed stable during treatment, and the rise in clonality at ibrutinib response reflected expansion of private clonotypes. Lymph node repertoires were not examined, and the timing of sampling was not matched between patients in sustained remission and those whose disease progressed.

The intended sense of this specimen's time point label: 12 months on ibrutinib. Around 1.8 micrograms of genomic DNA were extracted from cryopreserved PBMCs for TCR beta library preparation. Longitudinal blood samples from CLL patients on ibrutinib monotherapy were analyzed using high-throughput TCR beta sequencing. Patients were enrolled in a phase 2 open-label single-center ibrutinib monotherapy trial. Trimming takes 4 bases from V and 4 bases from J, and the germline ends sit 11 bases apart. The CDR3, from cysteine to phenylalanine, totals 14 residues. Of the read, only the CDR3 DNA is kept; its 42 bases are in frame from base 1. Reading the germline V gene gives CDR1 SNHLY and CDR2 FYNNEI. This clone was seen more than once but under ten times. No antigen is known for it. One base away there is no much larger clone; base qualities are not given. A MiSeq instrument was used for deep resolution sequencing, which targeted depths ranging from 1 in 1 million up to 1 in 200,000 T cells, with coverage averaging 10x for each clonotype. The immunoSEQ hsTCRB Kit was used to generate the TCR beta libraries. The study's processing was this. The data were analyzed with ImmunoSEQ Analyzer and ImmunoSEQ Data Assistant, and V, D and J gene assignments followed IMGT definitions. Clonality was computed as one minus normalized Shannon entropy of productive rearrangement frequencies, ranging from 0 to 1. Public clonotype analysis was restricted to overrepresented clonotypes comprising at least 0.05% of each patient's repertoire. Roughly 13 age-matched healthy donor repertoires from immuneACCESS served as clonality controls. This is the immuneACCESS table as TCRdb keeps it, with only in-frame sequences that have V and J called. A part of the clones is gone; compared with another copy, unresolved V genes explain less than half, and the rest is unexplained. For V, J and clone size, that table is used; D and trimming come from the DNA. Here the sample has approximately 150,000 clones; roughly 80% occur a single time. The ten largest clonotypes hold 25% to 30% of the sample.

The TCR sequence derives from a human donor with chronic lymphocytic leukemia. Sequencing was performed on PBMCs, taken after 12 months of ibrutinib treatment. Recombination connected TRBV2 to TRBJ1-5; the D segment could be TRBD1, given 5 matching bases. The DNA sequence is as follows: TGTGCCAGCAGTGTGGGGCAGGGAAATCAGCCCCAGCATTTT. It translates to CASSVGQGNQPQHF.